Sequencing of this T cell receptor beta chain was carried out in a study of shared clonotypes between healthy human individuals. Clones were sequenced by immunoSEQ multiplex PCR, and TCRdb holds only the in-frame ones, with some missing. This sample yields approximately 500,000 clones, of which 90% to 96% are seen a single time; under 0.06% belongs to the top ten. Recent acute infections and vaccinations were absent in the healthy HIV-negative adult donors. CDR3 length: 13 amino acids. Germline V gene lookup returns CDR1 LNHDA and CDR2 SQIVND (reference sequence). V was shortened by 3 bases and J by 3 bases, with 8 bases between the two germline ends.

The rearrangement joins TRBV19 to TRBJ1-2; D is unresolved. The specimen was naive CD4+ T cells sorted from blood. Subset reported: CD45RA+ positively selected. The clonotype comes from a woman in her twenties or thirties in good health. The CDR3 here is CASSMVADYGYTF. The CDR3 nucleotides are TGTGCCAGTAGTATGGTCGCTGACTATGGCTACACCTTC.